This T cell receptor (beta chain) was found in a study of blood T cell repertoires in COVID-19 (dated by TCRdb to about 2020). Turning to the overall study: Samples covering the acute and convalescent phases of COVID-19 were provided by collaborators in the United States, Italy and Spain. Sample metadata almost always included a de-identified subject ID, COVID-19 status, age in years and sex. The repertoires were made available in a free public database intended to serve as a resource for research on the immune response to SARS-CoV-2. HLA class I and class II types, where available, came from metadata supplied by the sample provider rather than from assay-based typing. The samples were drawn from the first 160 participants of the ongoing ImmuneRACE study and from 1,254 subjects provided by 6 global collaborators. The prospective study material was composed of cDNA or gDNA derived from T cells, B-cell-depleted T cells, or PBMCs. The dataset comprised deeply sampled blood TCRbeta repertoires from subjects exposed to, actively infected with, or recovered from COVID-19.

TCRbeta CDR3 regions were amplified from genomic DNA by means of the immunoSEQ Assay, a bias-controlled multiplex PCR. The paper's processing steps were these. The number of nucleated cells in each sample was estimated by amplification of reference gene primers within the assay. To quantify the absolute abundance of each unique TCRbeta CDR3 rearrangement, sequence reads were collapsed and filtered. For each sample, productive Simpson clonality was calculated by taking the square root of Simpson's diversity index across productive rearrangements. TCRdb provides this immuneACCESS table in a form limited to in-frame rearrangements. Some clones are lacking; in checked studies, under half of them reflect an unresolved V gene, and why the rest are absent is not known. The D gene and trimming were derived from the DNA, and the V and J assignments and clone size from that table. Within this sample are 240,000 or so clones, with roughly 79% of them counted one time only. The biggest ten clones account for 7.5% to 8% of the sample.

The full study reports these points: Clinical and demographic metadata were provided uncurated, with the amount varying by source and participant.

In Seattle, one collaborating source enrolled patients while the infection was active and tracked those patients longitudinally over the course of disease. Whole blood was collected in K2EDTA tubes by collaborating institutions according to the institutions' own protocols. For TCRbeta analysis, collaborators shipped samples in one of three forms: frozen whole blood, isolated PBMCs, or DNA extracted from either of those sample types. Unmatched junction bases come to 4, with V trimmed by 2 bases and J by 5 bases. From a lookup of the germline V gene (reference sequence), CDR1 and CDR2 are MNHNY and SVGAGI. The CDR3 runs 14 residues from the cysteine to the phenylalanine. Only the CDR3 DNA is retained, 42 bases long and in frame from the first base. For this clone: Its antigen remains unidentified. No qualities accompany the bases; no much larger clone lies one base away.

The clonotype was recovered from a woman older than 75 with COVID-19, enrolled during active disease. Rearrangement joined TRBV6-6 to TRBJ2-5, with TRBD2 matching 8 junction bases. Sequenced: peripheral blood. The CDR3 region reads CASSYNTGGETQYF. The nucleotides read TGTGCCAGCAGTTACAATACGGGAGGGGAGACCCAGTACTTC.